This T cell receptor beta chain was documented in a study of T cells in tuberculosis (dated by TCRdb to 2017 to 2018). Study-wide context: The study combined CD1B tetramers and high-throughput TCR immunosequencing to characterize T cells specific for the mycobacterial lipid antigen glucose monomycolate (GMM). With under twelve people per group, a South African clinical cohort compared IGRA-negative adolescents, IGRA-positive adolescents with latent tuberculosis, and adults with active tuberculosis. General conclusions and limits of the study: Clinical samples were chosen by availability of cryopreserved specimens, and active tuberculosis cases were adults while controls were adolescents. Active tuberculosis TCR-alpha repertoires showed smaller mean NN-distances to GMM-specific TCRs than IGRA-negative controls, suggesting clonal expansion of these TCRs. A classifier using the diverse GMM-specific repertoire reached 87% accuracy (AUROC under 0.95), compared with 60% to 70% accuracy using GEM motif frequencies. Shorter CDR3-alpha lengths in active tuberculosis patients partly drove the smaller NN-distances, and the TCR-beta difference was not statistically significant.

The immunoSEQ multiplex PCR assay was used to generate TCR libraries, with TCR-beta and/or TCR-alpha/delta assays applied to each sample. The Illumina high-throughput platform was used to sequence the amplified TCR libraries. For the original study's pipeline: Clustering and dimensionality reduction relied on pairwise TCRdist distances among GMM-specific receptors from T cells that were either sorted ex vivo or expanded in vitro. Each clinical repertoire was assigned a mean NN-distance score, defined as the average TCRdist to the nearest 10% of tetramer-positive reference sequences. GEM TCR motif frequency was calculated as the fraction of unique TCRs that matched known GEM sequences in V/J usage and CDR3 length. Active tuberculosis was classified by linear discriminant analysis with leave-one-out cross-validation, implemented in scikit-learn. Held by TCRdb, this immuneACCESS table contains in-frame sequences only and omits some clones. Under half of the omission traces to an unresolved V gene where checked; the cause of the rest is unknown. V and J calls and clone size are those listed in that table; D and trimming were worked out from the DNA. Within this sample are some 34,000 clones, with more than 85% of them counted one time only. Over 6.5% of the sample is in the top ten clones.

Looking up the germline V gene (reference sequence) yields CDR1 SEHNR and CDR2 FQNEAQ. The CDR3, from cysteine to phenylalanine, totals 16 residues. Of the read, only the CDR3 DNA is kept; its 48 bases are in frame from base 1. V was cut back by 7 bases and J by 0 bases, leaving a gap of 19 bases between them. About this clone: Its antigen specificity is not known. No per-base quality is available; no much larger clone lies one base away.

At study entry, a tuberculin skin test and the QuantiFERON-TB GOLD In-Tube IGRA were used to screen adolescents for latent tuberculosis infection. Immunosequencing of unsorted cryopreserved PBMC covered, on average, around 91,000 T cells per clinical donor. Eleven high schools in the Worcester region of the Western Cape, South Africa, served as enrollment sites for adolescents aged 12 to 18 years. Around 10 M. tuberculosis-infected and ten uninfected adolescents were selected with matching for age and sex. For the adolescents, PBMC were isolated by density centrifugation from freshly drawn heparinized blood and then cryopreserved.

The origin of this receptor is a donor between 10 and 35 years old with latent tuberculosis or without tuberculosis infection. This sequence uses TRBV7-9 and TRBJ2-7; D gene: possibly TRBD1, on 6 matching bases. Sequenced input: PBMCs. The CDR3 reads CASTLTGHPSSYEQYF. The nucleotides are TGTGCCAGCACCCTAACGGGACACCCGAGCTCCTACGAGCAGTACTTC.